Following are 20 T cell receptor beta chains from one sample sequenced in a study of T cell repertoires in cytomegalovirus infection (dated by TCRdb to about 2019). Reads for this sample came from an Illumina HiSeq 1500. The raw public data were reprocessed by TCRdb itself: fastp quality trimming at Q25, MiXCR clonotype calling, in-frame beta chains only. Identical CDR3 protein sequences are pooled into one entry, listed with their most common genes and DNA. Present in this sample are some 160,000 distinct CDR3 sequences, approximately 17% of which were seen just once. The ten largest clones add up to about 19% of the sample. The specimen was CD8+ T cells from PBMCs. These receptor sequences come from a human donor in good health (CMV status not recorded). Some clones in this sample may be carry-over from other donors' samples.

In its sample, this clonotype was seen a few times. The rearrangement uses TRBV2 and TRBJ1-2; TRBD1 matches 9 bases. The germline CDR1 and CDR2 sequences are SNHLY and FYNNEI. This CDR3 has 14 amino acids. V trimming: 6 bases; J trimming: 3 bases; junction bases outside the gene matches: 5. CDR3 DNA: TGTGCCAGCAGCACCCGGGACAGGGACTATGGCTACACCTTC. Its protein is CASSTRDRDYGYTF.

This clonotype was seen more than once but under ten times. The V and J genes are TRBV6-4 and TRBJ2-1; 11 nucleotides line up with TRBD2. Germline values: CDR1 MRHNA, CDR2 SNTAGT. CDR3 length equals 15 residues. J was trimmed by 7 bases and V by 5 bases; bases with no gene match: 7. The CDR3 spells CASSSGSGGANEQFF. CDR3 DNA sequence: TGTGCCAGCAGTTCTGGTAGCGGGGGGGCGAATGAGCAGTTCTTC.

This clonotype has only a few counts. The gene calls are TRBV28 and TRBJ1-1, with a possible D match to TRBD1 (6 bases). Trimming took 6 bases from V and 1 from J, leaving 9 bases between them. CDR3 length: 13 amino acids. From germline, CDR1 is MDHEN and CDR2 SYDVKM. The DNA of the CDR3 is TGTGCCAGCAGCGAGACAGGGAACACTGAAGCTTTCTTT. Residues: CASSETGNTEAFF.

V is TRBV6-4 and J is TRBJ2-3; D not resolved. The CDR3 covers 13 residues. Looked up from germline, CDR1 is MRHNA and CDR2 is SNTAGT. V lost 2 bases, J lost 4 bases, and 7 bases lay in between. CDR3 sequence reads: CASSDRESDTQYF. The CDR3 DNA is TGTGCCAGCAGTGACAGGGAATCAGATACGCAGTATTTT.

The rearrangement joins TRBV12-3 or TRBV12-4 to TRBJ2-1, with 11 bases fitting TRBD1. The trim removed 6 bases at V and 8 bases at J, leaving 9 bases unmatched. The CDR3 is made up of 15 amino acids. CDR3 residues: CASSTTRTGGDEQFF. In DNA, the CDR3 is TGTGCCAGCAGCACAACTAGGACAGGGGGCGATGAGCAGTTCTTC.

This clonotype occurred a few times. The chain employs TRBV27 and TRBJ2-5; 11 nucleotides line up with TRBD2. The CDR3 loop spans 15 amino acids. Germline V lookup: CDR1 MNHEY, CDR2 SMNVEV (reference sequence). The V and J ends lost 5 bases and 4 bases, in that order; junction bases with no gene match: 6. The CDR3 nucleotides read TGTGCCAGCAGTCCAGTAGCGGGAGGGACAGAGACCCAGTACTTC. As protein: CASSPVAGGTETQYF.

This clonotype came up a few times. The V and J genes are TRBV5-6 and TRBJ2-5, with D perhaps TRBD2 (6 bases). V lost 7 bases to trimming and J lost 0 bases, with 10 bases between them. The CDR3 loop spans 13 amino acids. Germline V CDR1 and CDR2: SGHDT, YYEEEE. CDR3 sequence: CASAWDYQETQYF. The CDR3 coding sequence is TGTGCCAGCGCCTGGGACTACCAAGAGACCCAGTACTTC.

In its sample, this clonotype was seen a few times. The V gene is TRBV11-3, the J gene TRBJ2-1, with 11 positions matching TRBD2. The CDR3 is made up of 18 amino acids. With 5 bases clipped from V and 0 bases from J, the junction kept 9 bases outside the gene matches. Germline values: CDR1 SGHNT, CDR2 YENEEA. The CDR3 protein is CASSRGLAEQSSYNEQFF. DNA for the CDR3: TGTGCCAGCAGCCGGGGACTAGCGGAACAGAGCTCCTACAATGAGCAGTTCTTC.

This clonotype was detected once. One end of the junction varies from germline; a read error may be responsible. The chain links TRBV6-6 to TRBJ2-7, with D possibly being TRBD1 (6 bases). Germline CDR1 MNHNY, CDR2 SVGAGI (reference sequence). CDR3 length equals 13 residues. CDR3: CARSSRGSYEQYF. CDR3 in DNA: TGTGCCAGAAGTTCCAGGGGTTCCTACGAGCAGTACTTC.

In this sample, this clonotype turned up a few times. The gene calls are TRBV25-1 and TRBJ2-3; 11 bases fit TRBD2. The V gene end was trimmed by 4 bases and the J gene end by 6 bases; junction bases not matched to a gene: 12. The length of the CDR3 is 17 residues. CDR1 is MGHDK and CDR2 is SYGVNS in the germline V gene. The CDR3 DNA reads as TGTGCCAGCAGTGGGTTAGCGGGAGGGCCGATGTACGATACGCAGTATTTT. This codes for CASSGLAGGPMYDTQYF.

This clonotype was picked up a small number of times. V gene TRBV7-9 combines with J gene TRBJ2-7; D not resolved. Per germline, CDR1 SEHNR and CDR2 FQNEAQ (reference sequence). Trimming took off 4 bases at V and 0 bases at J, with 13 bases between the two ends. CDR3 length: 15 amino acids. CDR3 in amino acids: CASSSPRAISYEQYF. The CDR3 nucleotides are TGTGCCAGCAGCTCACCCCGGGCCATCTCCTACGAGCAGTACTTC. The variable domain in full, completed from reference TRBV7-9 and TRBJ2-7, reads DTGVSQNPRHKITKRGQNVTFRCDPISEHNRLYWYRQTLGQGPEFLTYFQNEAQLEKSRLLSDRFSAERPKGSFSTLEIQRTEQGDSAMYLCASSSPRAISYEQYFGPGTRLTVT.

The chain carries TRBV20-1 and TRBJ2-1, with D possibly matching TRBD2 (5 bases). The germline V and J ends were trimmed by 0 bases and 4 bases, with 16 bases remaining between them. Germline lookup yields CDR1 DFQATT and CDR2 SNEGSKA (reference sequence). This CDR3 comprises 16 residues. CDR3 nucleotide sequence: TGCAGTGCTAGAGATGGGAGCGGTTTCTTATACAATGAGCAGTTCTTC. Protein sequence: CSARDGSGFLYNEQFF.

V gene TRBV27 combines with J gene TRBJ2-1; 10 bases line up with TRBD2. J was trimmed by 7 bases and V by 4 bases; bases with no gene match: 7. Per germline, CDR1 MNHEY and CDR2 SMNVEV (reference sequence). The CDR3 has 15 amino acids. In nucleotides, the CDR3 is TGTGCCAGCAGTTACCTAGCGGGAGCTATTAATGAGCAGTTCTTC. Protein: CASSYLAGAINEQFF.

This clonotype has more than one count but fewer than ten. This chain uses TRBV28 with TRBJ1-2; D not resolved. V lost 7 bases and J lost 5, with 26 bases in between. The CDR3 consists of 17 residues. The V gene's germline CDR1 is MDHEN and CDR2 SYDVKM. The CDR3 region is CASTPSGWTPKEYGYTF. DNA of the CDR3: TGTGCCAGCACCCCTAGTGGTTGGACTCCAAAAGAGTATGGCTACACCTTC.

This clonotype was picked up a small number of times. The rearrangement uses TRBV5-6 and TRBJ1-2; no reliable D call. The CDR3 has 11 amino acids. Germline assignment: CDR1 SGHDT and CDR2 YYEEEE. V was trimmed by 5 bases and J by 9 bases, leaving 11 bases between them. Here the CDR3 reads CASSVGARYTF. The CDR3 nucleotides are TGTGCCAGCAGTGTGGGAGCCCGCTACACCTTC.

Only a few counts were recorded for this clonotype. The chain has TRBV9 and TRBJ1-5; tentative D call: TRBD1 (6 bases). Trimming pared 3 bases from V and 7 bases from J, leaving 14 bases between. Germline-derived CDR1 and CDR2 are SGDLS and YYNGEE. The CDR3 has 14 amino acids. The CDR3 protein is CASSEGGSGQPQHF. CDR3 DNA: TGTGCCAGCAGCGAGGGGGGGTCAGGCCAGCCCCAGCATTTT.

The chain couples TRBV24-1 to TRBJ2-1; D is undetermined. The germline gives CDR1 KGHDR, CDR2 SFDVKD. There are 13 residues in the CDR3. The ends were cut back, 4 bases at V and 4 bases at J, with 7 bases in the middle. CDR3 bases: TGTGCCACCAGTGACCTGCGTTACAATGAGCAGTTCTTC. This translates into CATSDLRYNEQFF.

The table lists this clonotype with a few counts. The V gene is TRBV6-2 or TRBV6-3, the J gene TRBJ2-1, with D possibly being TRBD1 (6 bases). The germline V gene has CDR1 MNHEY and CDR2 SVGEGT. Trimming removed 6 bases at V and 1 base at J, with 13 bases between. The CDR3 loop spans 15 amino acids. CDR3: CASSEQGISYNEQFF. For the CDR3, the DNA is TGTGCCAGCAGCGAACAGGGAATTTCCTACAATGAGCAGTTCTTC.

This clonotype was observed many times. V is TRBV5-6 and J is TRBJ1-2; the D gene is possibly TRBD1 (6 bases). This CDR3 is built from 12 residues. Germline V gene lookup returns CDR1 SGHDT and CDR2 YYEEEE. Between the trimmed V and J ends, which lost 2 bases and 8 bases, there was a span of 10 bases. The CDR3 nucleotides read TGTGCCAGCAGCTTTACAGGGTTGGGCTACACCTTC. It codes for CASSFTGLGYTF.

There are a few counts of this clonotype. The CDR3 DNA follows: TGTGCCAGCAGTCCGGGACTAGCGGGTGGGGGTAGGTTCTTC. It is translated as CASSPGLAGGGRFF. The V gene is TRBV28, the J gene TRBJ2-1, with 12 bases identical to TRBD2. CDR1 and CDR2 (germline): MDHEN, SYDVKM. Trimming took 5 bases from V and 15 from J; bases not matched to a gene: 11. The CDR3 totals 14 residues.